This TCR beta chain was found in a study of cytomegalovirus exposure and HLA in healthy donors (dated by TCRdb to between 2016 and 2019). Describing the broader study: According to a later analysis, one platform produced both the roughly 130 validation repertoires and the approximately 600 repertoires of the first cohort. The study was designed to test whether signatures of past pathogen exposure could be identified by cataloging public T cell receptors. Besides the first cohort of some 670 subjects, a separate validation cohort made up of over 100 different subjects was used. To predict cytomegalovirus infection status, the study combined high-throughput TCR immunosequencing, statistical association of individual TCRs with disease status, and machine learning. Broader findings and caveats from the paper: Cytomegalovirus status was reported to be diagnosed by the classifier with high specificity and sensitivity in both the original and validation cohorts. While some public TCRs were present in many individuals, most TCR sequences turned up only very rarely across donors. All 120 or so repertoires were used to score co-occurrence in the validation cohort in a later analysis, because that analysis had no HLA typing for the cohort. In the study, around 150 TCR beta chains were listed as associated with cytomegalovirus. It was suggested by the authors that the approach could potentially be generalized to other disease states and immunological phenotypes. Three of the identified cytomegalovirus-associated TCR beta chains were confirmed in vitro to be specific for cytomegalovirus antigens. Subsequent analysis determined that TCRs grouped into clusters in the first cohort also showed a tendency toward co-occurrence across the 130 or so validation repertoires, and 94% of cluster scores exceeded 0.

Deletion took 4 bases off V and 2 bases off J, with a span of 14 bases between the germline ends. The CDR3 sequence holds 15 residues, the cysteine and phenylalanine included. Only the CDR3 region is kept as DNA, spanning 45 bases read in frame from base 1. The germline V gene sets CDR1 to SGHTA and CDR2 to FQGTGA. In this sample, this clone turned up once. Its cognate antigen has yet to be identified. Base qualities are not provided; no much larger clone lies one nucleotide away. The library was obtained by the immunoSEQ multiplex PCR assay. As for how the authors treated the data: A statistical classification framework was built for diagnosing cytomegalovirus status from the catalog of TCR beta chain sequences. Drawn from immuneACCESS, this table holds only the in-frame rearrangements with V and J called that TCRdb kept. Clones are partly lost; checked studies trace under half to an unresolved V gene and leave the rest unexplained. V and J calls and clone size are those listed in that table; D and trimming were worked out from the DNA. The sample profile shows fewer than 90,000 clones; approximately 95% of them were found once. Clones ranked in the top ten supply 3% to 4% of the sample.

The donors belonged to the validation cohort of 90 to 150 subjects, which was separate from the approximately 700-subject first cohort. The sequence came from a young woman in good health and CMV-seropositive. Sequencing input: PBMCs. Recombination connected TRBV7-3 to TRBJ1-1; TRBD1 could be the D gene, as 6 bases match. The nucleotide sequence reads as follows: TGTGCCAGCAGCTCCGGACGGACAGATAACACTGAAGCTTTCTTT. This yields the protein CASSSGRTDNTEAFF. Reference TRBV7-3 and TRBJ1-1 genes cover what lies past the CDR3, so the full variable domain is GAGVSQTPSNKVTEKGKYVELRCDPISGHTALYWYRQSLGQGPEFLIYFQGTGAADDSGLPNDRFFAVRPEGSVSTLKIQRTERGDSAVYLCASSSGRTDNTEAFFGQGTRLTVV.